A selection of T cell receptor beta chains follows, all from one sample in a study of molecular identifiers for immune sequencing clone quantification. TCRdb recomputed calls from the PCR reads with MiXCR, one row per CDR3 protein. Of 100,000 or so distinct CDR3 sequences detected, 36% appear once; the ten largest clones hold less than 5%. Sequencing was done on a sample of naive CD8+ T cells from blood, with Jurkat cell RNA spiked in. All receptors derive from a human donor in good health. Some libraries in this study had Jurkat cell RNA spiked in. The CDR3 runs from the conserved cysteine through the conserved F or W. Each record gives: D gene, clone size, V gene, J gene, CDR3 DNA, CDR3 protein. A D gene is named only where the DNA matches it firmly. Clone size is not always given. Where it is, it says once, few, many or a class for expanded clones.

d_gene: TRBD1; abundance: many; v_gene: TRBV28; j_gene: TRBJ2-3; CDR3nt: TGTGCCAGCAGTTTTGTAGGGACAGGGATAGATACGCAGTATTTT; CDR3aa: CASSFVGTGIDTQYF
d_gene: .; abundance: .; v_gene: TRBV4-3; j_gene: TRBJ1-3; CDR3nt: TGCGCCAGCAGCCAAGATCGTTTGATTGGACAGTGGAACACCATATTTTTT; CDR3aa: CASSQDRLIGQWNTIFF
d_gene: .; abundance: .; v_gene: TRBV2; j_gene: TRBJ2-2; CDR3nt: TGTGCCAGCAGTGGGGGGGCAGGGACGGTTCGGAACACCGGGGAGCTGTTTTTT; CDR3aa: CASSGGAGTVRNTGELFF
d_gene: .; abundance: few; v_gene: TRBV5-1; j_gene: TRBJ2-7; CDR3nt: TGCGCCAGCAGCCCTACCGGCTCCTACGAGCAGTACTTC; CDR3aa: CASSPTGSYEQYF
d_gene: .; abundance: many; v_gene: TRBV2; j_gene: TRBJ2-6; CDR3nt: TGTGCCAGCAGGGGACGTAACTCTGGGGCCAACGTCCTGACTTTC; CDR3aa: CASRGRNSGANVLTF
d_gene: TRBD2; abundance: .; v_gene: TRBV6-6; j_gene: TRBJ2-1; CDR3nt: TGTGCCAGCAGTGGACGCGGGGGGAGGGACCCGCTCTACAATGAGCAGTTCTTC; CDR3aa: CASSGRGGRDPLYNEQFF
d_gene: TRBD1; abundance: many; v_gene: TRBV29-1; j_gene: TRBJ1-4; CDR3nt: TGCAGCGTTGGGGACAGGCTTGAAAAACTGTTTTTT; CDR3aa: CSVGDRLEKLFF
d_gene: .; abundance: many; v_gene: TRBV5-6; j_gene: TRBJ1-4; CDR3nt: TGTGCCAGCAGCTTTGATGGGTCTTCTGAAAAACTGTTTTTT; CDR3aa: CASSFDGSSEKLFF
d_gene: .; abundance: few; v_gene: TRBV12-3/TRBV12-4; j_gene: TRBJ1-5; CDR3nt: TGTGCCAGCAGTGGGGGACAGCCCCAGCATTTT; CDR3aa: CASSGGQPQHF
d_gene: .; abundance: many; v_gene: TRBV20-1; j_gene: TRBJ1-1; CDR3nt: TGCAGTGCTAGAGATCGGGAGGGCCCGAACACTGAAGCTTTCTTT; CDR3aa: CSARDREGPNTEAFF
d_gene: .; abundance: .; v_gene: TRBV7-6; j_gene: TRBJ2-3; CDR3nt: TGTGCCAGCACCTTAGGTGCAGACACAGATACGCAGTTTTTT; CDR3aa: CASTLGADTDTQFF
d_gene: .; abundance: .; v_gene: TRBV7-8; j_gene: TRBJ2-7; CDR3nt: TGTGCCAGCAGCGCGACTAGTTACGAGCAGTACTTC; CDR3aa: CASSATSYEQYF
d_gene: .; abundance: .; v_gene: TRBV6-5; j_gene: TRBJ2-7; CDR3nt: TGTGCCAGCAGTTACGGGGTCGAGCAGTACTTC; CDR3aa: CASSYGVEQYF
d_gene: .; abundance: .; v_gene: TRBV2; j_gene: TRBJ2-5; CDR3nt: TGTGCCAGCAGTGTTGGCAGGGTAGAGGCGACCCTGTACTTC; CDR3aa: CASSVGRVEATLYF
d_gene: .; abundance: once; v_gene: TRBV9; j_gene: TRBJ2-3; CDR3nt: TGTGCCAGCAGCGTAGAGGGGGATACGCAGTATTTT; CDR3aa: CASSVEGDTQYF
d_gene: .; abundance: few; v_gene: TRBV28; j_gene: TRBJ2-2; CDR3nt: TGTGCCAGCAGTCCGACGAACAGGGCCCGCTTTACCGGGGAGCTGTTTTTT; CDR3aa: CASSPTNRARFTGELFF
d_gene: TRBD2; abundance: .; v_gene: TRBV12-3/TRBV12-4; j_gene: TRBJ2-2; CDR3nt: TGTGCCAGCGTGGACAAGACTAGCGACCCCACCGGGGAGCTGTTTTTT; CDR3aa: CASVDKTSDPTGELFF
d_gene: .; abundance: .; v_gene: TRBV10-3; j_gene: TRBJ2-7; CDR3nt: TGTGCCATCAGTGAGTCCGGGTCGCTCGGCTACGAGCAGTACTTC; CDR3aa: CAISESGSLGYEQYF
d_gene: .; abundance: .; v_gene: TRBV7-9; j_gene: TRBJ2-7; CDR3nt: TGTGCCAGCAGCTTAGACAGAAAAACAGGATCCTCCTACGAGCAGTACTTC; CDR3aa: CASSLDRKTGSSYEQYF
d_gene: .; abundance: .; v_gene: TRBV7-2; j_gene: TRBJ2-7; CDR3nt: TGTGCCAGCAGCTTATTTTATCAGAGCCCCTACGAGCAGTACTTC; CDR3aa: CASSLFYQSPYEQYF
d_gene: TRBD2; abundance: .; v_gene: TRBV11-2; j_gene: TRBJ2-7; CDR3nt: TGTGCCAGCAGCTTAGGTCGGGGGGCCTACGAGCAGTACTTC; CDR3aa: CASSLGRGAYEQYF
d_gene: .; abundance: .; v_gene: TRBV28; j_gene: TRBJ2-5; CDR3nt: TGTGCCAGCATGTTCAGGGGTATTAGAGAGACCCAGTACTTC; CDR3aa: CASMFRGIRETQYF
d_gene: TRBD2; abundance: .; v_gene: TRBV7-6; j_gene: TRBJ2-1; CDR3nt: TGTGCCAGCAGCTCTGCCCCGGGACTAGCGGGAGGCCCCAATGAGCAGTTCTTC; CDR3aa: CASSSAPGLAGGPNEQFF
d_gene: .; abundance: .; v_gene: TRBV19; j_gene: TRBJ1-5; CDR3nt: TGTGCCAGTAGCTACGTTTCGGGCGTCATTCAGCCCCAGCATTTT; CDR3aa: CASSYVSGVIQPQHF
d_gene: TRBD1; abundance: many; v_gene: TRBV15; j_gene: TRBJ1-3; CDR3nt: TGTGCCACCACTCGGGACAGCTCTGGAAACACCATATATTTT; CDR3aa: CATTRDSSGNTIYF
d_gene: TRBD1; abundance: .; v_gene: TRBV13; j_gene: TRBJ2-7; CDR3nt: TGTGCCAGCAGCGCCGGGACAGGGGTGTACGAGCAGTACTTC; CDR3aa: CASSAGTGVYEQYF
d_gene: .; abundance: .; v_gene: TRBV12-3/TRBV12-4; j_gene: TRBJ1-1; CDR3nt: TGTGCCAGCAGTTTCCCCTCTCGGGGTGAAGCTCTCTTT; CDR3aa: CASSFPSRGEALF
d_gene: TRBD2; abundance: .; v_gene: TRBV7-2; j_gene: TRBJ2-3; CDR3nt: TGTGCCAGCAGCTTAGAACTAGCGGGAGGGTCGGATACGCAGTATTTT; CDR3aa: CASSLELAGGSDTQYF
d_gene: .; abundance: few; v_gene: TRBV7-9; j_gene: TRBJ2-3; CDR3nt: TGTGCCAGCAGCTTATCCCTTAGGCCGGATACGCAGTATTTT; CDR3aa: CASSLSLRPDTQYF
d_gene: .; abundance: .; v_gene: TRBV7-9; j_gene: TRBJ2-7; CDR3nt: TGTGCCAGCAGCCTAGGGCAGGGAGAAAAATGGTACGAGCAGTACTTC; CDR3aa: CASSLGQGEKWYEQYF
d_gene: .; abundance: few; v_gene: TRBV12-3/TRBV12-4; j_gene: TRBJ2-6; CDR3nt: TGTGCCAGCAGTTCCGCCCCTTCTGGGGCCAACGTCCTGACTTTC; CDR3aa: CASSSAPSGANVLTF
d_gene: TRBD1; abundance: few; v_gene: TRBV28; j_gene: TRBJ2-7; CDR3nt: TGTGCCAGCAGGGACCCCGGACAGGAGATACTCTACGAGCAGTACTTC; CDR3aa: CASRDPGQEILYEQYF
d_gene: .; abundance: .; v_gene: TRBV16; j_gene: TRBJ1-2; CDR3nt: TGTGCCAGCAGCCAATCTCATGGTCTAACGCCTGGCTACACCTTC; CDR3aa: CASSQSHGLTPGYTF
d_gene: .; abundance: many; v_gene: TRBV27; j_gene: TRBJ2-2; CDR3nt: TGTGCCAGCAGTTACCTAACAGGGAAGTACACCGGGGAGCTGTTTTTT; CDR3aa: CASSYLTGKYTGELFF
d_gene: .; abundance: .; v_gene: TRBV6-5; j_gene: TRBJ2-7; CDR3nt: TGTGCCGGCAGTCCGGGATTATCCTACGAGCAGTACTTC; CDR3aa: CAGSPGLSYEQYF
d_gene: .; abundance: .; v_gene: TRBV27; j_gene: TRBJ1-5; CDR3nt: TGTGCCAGCTCCCTAGTTGAAACAGATACGCAGCATTTT; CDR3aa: CASSLVETDTQHF
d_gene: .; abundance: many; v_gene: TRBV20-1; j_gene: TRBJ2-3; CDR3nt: TGCAGTGCTAGAATCCCGGGACCCACAGATACGCAGTATTTT; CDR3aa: CSARIPGPTDTQYF
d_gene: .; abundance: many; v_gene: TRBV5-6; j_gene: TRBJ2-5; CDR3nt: TGTGCCAGCAGCTTGGTAACCGTCCAAGAGACCCAGTACTTC; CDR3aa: CASSLVTVQETQYF
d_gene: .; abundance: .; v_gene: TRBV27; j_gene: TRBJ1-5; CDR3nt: TGTGCCAGCAGTTTATCCGGGTATCAGCCCCAGCATTTT; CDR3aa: CASSLSGYQPQHF
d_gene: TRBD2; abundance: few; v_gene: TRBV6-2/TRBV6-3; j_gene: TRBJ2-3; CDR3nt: TGTGCCAGCAGTTTTGATCCTAGCGGGATTCATATAGATACGCAGTATTTT; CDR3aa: CASSFDPSGIHIDTQYF
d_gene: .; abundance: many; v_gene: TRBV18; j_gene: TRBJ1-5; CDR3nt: TGTGCCAGCTCACCATCTTTACGAGGGATCCAGCCCCAGCATTTT; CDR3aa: CASSPSLRGIQPQHF
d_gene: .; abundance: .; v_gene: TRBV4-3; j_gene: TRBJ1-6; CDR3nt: TGCGCCAGCAGCCAAGTTCCCCCGGACCCCAGGACGCCCCTCCACTTT; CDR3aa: CASSQVPPDPRTPLHF
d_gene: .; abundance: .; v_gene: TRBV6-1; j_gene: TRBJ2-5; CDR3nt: TGTGCCAACACAGCGGCGCAAGCGACCCAGTACTTC; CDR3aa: CANTAAQATQYF
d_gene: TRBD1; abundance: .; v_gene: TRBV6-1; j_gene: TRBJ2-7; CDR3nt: TGTGCCAGCAGGGGCCTAGGGGGCCTTGGCTACGAGCAGTACTTC; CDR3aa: CASRGLGGLGYEQYF
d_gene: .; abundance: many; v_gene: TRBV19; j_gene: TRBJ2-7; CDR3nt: TGTGCCAGTAGTATAGGACCGGGAGCCCTCTACGAGCAGTACTTC; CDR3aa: CASSIGPGALYEQYF
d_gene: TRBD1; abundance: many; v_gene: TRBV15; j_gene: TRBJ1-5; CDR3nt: TGTGCCACCAGCAGGGTGCGACAGGGTACGATGCAGCCCCAGCATTTT; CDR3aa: CATSRVRQGTMQPQHF
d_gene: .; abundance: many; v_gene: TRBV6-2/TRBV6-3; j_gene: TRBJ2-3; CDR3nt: TGTGCCAGCAGTTACTCGGTTACGCAGTATTTT; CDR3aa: CASSYSVTQYF
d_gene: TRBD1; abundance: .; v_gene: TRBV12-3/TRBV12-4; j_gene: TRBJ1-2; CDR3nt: TGTGCCGGCAGTCCGGACAGGGAGTATGGCTACACCTTC; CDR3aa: CAGSPDREYGYTF
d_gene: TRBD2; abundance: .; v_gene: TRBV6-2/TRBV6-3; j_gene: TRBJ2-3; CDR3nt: TGTGCCAGCAGTTTCGACCCTCTAGCGGCGCAGCGTACGCAGTATTTT; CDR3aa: CASSFDPLAAQRTQYF
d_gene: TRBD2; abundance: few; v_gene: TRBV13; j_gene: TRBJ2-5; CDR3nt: TGTGCCAGCAGAGAGGCGGCTAGCGGGAACCAAGAGACCCAGTACTTC; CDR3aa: CASREAASGNQETQYF
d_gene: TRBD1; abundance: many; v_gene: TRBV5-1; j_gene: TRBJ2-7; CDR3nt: TGCGCCAGCAGCTTCACAGGGGGCGACGAGCAGTACTTC; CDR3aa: CASSFTGGDEQYF
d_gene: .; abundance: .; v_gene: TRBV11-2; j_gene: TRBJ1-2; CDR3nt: TGTGCCAGCAGCTTAGTCCTCAAGGATCACTATGGCTACACCTTC; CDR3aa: CASSLVLKDHYGYTF
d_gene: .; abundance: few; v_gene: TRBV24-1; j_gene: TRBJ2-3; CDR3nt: TGTGCCACCAGTGTGGGGACAGATACGCAGTATTTT; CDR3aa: CATSVGTDTQYF
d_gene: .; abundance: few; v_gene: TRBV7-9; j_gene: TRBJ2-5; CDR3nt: TGTGCCAGCAACCCAGGGACGGAGACCCAGTACTTC; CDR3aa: CASNPGTETQYF
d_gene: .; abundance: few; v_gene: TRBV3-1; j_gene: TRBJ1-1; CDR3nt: TGTGCCAGCAGCCAAATGAACGCAGAAGCTTTCTTT; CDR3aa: CASSQMNAEAFF
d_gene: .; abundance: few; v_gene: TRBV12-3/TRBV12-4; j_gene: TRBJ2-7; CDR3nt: TGTGCCACCTCACAGGGAACCTACGAGCAGTACTTC; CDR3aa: CATSQGTYEQYF
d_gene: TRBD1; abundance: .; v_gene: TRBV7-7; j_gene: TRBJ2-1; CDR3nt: TGTGCCAGCAGCCCCAACCGGGACAGGGGGCGGGAGCGGGAGGGCCCCCCCTACAATGAGCAGTTCTTC; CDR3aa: CASSPNRDRGREREGPPYNEQFF